These 8 T cell receptor beta chains share one sample of origin, sequenced in a study of T cell clonality in common variable immunodeficiency. Assay: immunoSEQ multiplex PCR; the TCRdb copy retains only in-frame clones and omits some. This sample has some 13,000 clones, each found more than once. Their antigen targets remain unknown. Study-level points and caveats: In common variable immunodeficiency, TCR beta chains reportedly carried fewer deletions and N-nucleotide insertions.

Sequencing was done on a sample of peripheral blood mononuclear cells. The receptors were gathered from a human donor with common variable immunodeficiency.

This clone turned up a few times. The sequenced fragment ends 3 residues before the CDR3 boundary, so the rest is inferred from the germline J gene. The rearrangement links TRBV30 to TRBJ2-7; possible D gene TRBD2, 6 bases. Germline-derived CDR1 and CDR2 are GTSNPN and SVGIG (reference sequence). This CDR3 contains 13 residues. V dropped 2 bases and J dropped 4 bases, with 12 bases sitting between them. CDR3 residues: CAWSQEGPYEQYF. The CDR3 bases that were read are TGTGCCTGGAGTCAGGAGGGCCCATACGAG.

This clone is medium-sized within its sample. The missing CDR3 end, 3 residues past where the read stops, is filled in from the germline J gene. V is TRBV20-1 and J is TRBJ1-5; D unclear. Trimming removed 6 bases at V and 0 bases at J, with 15 bases between. This CDR3 has 15 amino acids. From germline, CDR1 is DFQATT and CDR2 SNEGSKA (reference sequence). The CDR3: CSAAWADYSNQPQHF. CDR3 DNA, as far as it was read: TGCAGTGCCGCATGGGCCGACTATAGCAATCAGCCC.

The CDR3 region is CASSLKRIRTGELFF. CDR3 DNA, as far as it was read: TGTGCCAGCAGCTTAAAAAGAATCAGGACCGGGGAG. This chain connects TRBV7-8 to TRBJ2-2; unclear D gene. The missing CDR3 end, 3 residues past where the read stops, is filled in from the germline J gene. Per germline, CDR1 SGHVS and CDR2 FQNEAQ. V was clipped by 2 bases and J by 5 bases, with 12 bases between them. This CDR3 contains 15 residues.

In its sample, this clone was seen a few times. The observed sequence ends 3 residues before the CDR3 terminus, with the missing tail filled in from the germline J gene. The chain joins TRBV7-8 to TRBJ1-2; TRBD1 matches 7 bases. The CDR3 sequence is 15 residues long. Losses at the gene ends were 2 bases for V and 6 bases for J; bases not matched to a gene: 9. CDR1 and CDR2 from the germline V gene are SGHVS and FQNEAQ. The CDR3 reads CASSLLVTGVNGYTF. The covered CDR3 bases are TGTGCCAGCAGCTTACTGGTTACAGGGGTGAATGGC.

In this sample, this clone turned up a few times. CDR3 DNA (partial): TGTGCCAGCAGCTTAACTGGTGAAAAA. Translating gives CASSLTGEK. In full, the CDR3 reads CASSLTGEKLFF. The chain employs TRBV7-9 and TRBJ1-4; D gene uncertain. The read falls 3 residues short of the CDR3 end, and the missing part is taken from the germline J gene. The CDR3 sequence is 12 residues long. Germline lookup yields CDR1 SEHNR and CDR2 FQNEAQ (reference sequence). Trimming cost V 2 bases and J 7 bases, with 5 bases left between them.

With regard to this clone: The read ends 3 residues early relative to the CDR3; the germline J gene fills the gap. The V call is TRBV29-1, the J call TRBJ1-2; the match to TRBD1 covers 10 bases. V was pared by 5 bases and J by 2 bases, with 8 bases of the junction left unmatched. Germline V lookup: CDR1 SQVTM, CDR2 ANQGSEA. The CDR3 is made up of 15 amino acids. The covered CDR3 bases are TGCAGCGTTTCTGCCTTGGACAGGGGGAACTATGGC. It codes for CSVSALDRGNYG. From start to end, the CDR3 is CSVSALDRGNYGYTF.

In regard to this clone: The CDR3 goes on 3 residues after the read ends, and that part is filled in from the germline J gene. V and J are TRBV7-2 and TRBJ2-1, with 11 bases that match TRBD2. Germline lookup yields CDR1 SGHTA and CDR2 FQGNSA. This CDR3 has 16 residues. J was trimmed by 2 bases and V by 0 bases; bases with no gene match: 0. Incomplete CDR3 DNA: TGTGCCAGCAGCTTAGCTAGCGGGGGGGCCTACAATGAG. Translated: CASSLASGGAYNE. The entire CDR3 sequence reads CASSLASGGAYNEQFF.

This clone has just a few counts. The observed sequence ends 3 residues before the CDR3 terminus, with the missing tail filled in from the germline J gene. The chain carries TRBV7-9 and TRBJ2-2, with 8 nucleotides matching TRBD1. The CDR3 is made up of 14 amino acids. V lost 6 bases and J lost 7; bases outside the gene matches: 7. Germline-derived CDR1 and CDR2 are SEHNR and FQNEAQ (reference sequence). CDR3 region: CASRTQGASGELFF. CDR3 DNA, as far as it was read: TGTGCCAGCAGAACTCAGGGGGCGAGCGGGGAG.